This T cell receptor (beta chain) was observed in a study of blood T cell repertoires in COVID-19. On the study more broadly: COVID-19 samples from acute and convalescent phases originated in the United States, Italy and Spain. PBMCs, B-cell-depleted T cells, or T cells provided the cDNA or gDNA that made up the material.

As originally analysed: The assay estimated nucleated cells by amplifying reference gene primers. Produced via immunoSEQ multiplex PCR; TCRdb's table is partial and in-frame only. Clonal size and the V and J genes are those of that table, whereas D and trimming came from the DNA. The data hold tens of thousands of clones, with 80% to 90% observed a single time. Notes on this clone: The same CDR3 is also encoded by other DNA sequences in this sample.

Unmatched junction bases numbered 2, after V lost 1 base and J lost 5 bases. This CDR3 region has 13 residues. Germline V lookup: CDR1 SGHRS, CDR2 YFSETQ. The origin of this receptor is an older man with acute or convalescent COVID-19. The V gene is TRBV5-1, the J gene TRBJ2-5; 7 bases map to TRBD1. Sequencing was carried out using peripheral blood. CDR3 amino acids: CASSLNRGETQYF. CDR3 DNA: TGCGCCAGCAGCTTGAACAGGGGCGAGACCCAGTACTTC.